This TCR beta chain came from a study of cytomegalovirus exposure and HLA in healthy donors. A multiplex PCR was run with 60 Vbeta primers and 13 Jbeta primers. Clones were read by immunoSEQ multiplex PCR, and TCRdb kept only the in-frame ones, dropping some. This table has fewer than 250,000 clones, around 88% appearing once. V lost 4 bases and J lost 6, with 18 bases in between. Per the germline V gene, CDR1 is KGHSH and CDR2 is LQKENI. The CDR3 spans 15 residues. The chain recombines TRBV18 with TRBJ1-2, with a weak D call TRBD1 (5 bases). The TCR was taken from a man in his forties in good health and CMV-seropositive. The sample was PBMCs. The CDR3: CASSQLGGLGDGYTF. Written as DNA, the CDR3 is TGTGCCAGCTCACAATTGGGGGGACTGGGAGATGGCTACACCTTC. Full variable domain (rest looked up from reference TRBV18 and TRBJ1-2): NAGVMQNPRHLVRRRGQEARLRCSPMKGHSHVYWYRQLPEEGLKFMVYLQKENIIDESGMPKERFSAEFPKEGPSILRIQQVVRGDSAAYFCASSQLGGLGDGYTFGSGTRLTVV.